Listed here are 2 T cell receptor beta chains from one sample, sequenced in a study of identical twins. TCRdb processed the 5' RACE reads anew with MiXCR; each CDR3 protein has one entry. The data show 1.5 million to 2 million distinct CDR3 sequences, with about 32% seen just once and about 0.3% held by the top ten. Sequenced material: cord blood. Source of these receptors: a newborn girl in good health.

This clonotype has only a few counts. V usage is TRBV28 and J usage is TRBJ2-5, with 8 positions matching TRBD1. Trimming removed 3 bases from V and 1 base from J; junction bases left unmatched: 7. Germline values: CDR1 MDHEN, CDR2 SYDVKM. The CDR3 is made up of 16 amino acids. CDR3 DNA: TGTGCCAGCAGTTTGTTGGCGGACAGGGCCCAAGAGACCCAGTACTTC. It translates to CASSLLADRAQETQYF. Combining the CDR3 with reference TRBV28 and TRBJ2-5 gives the whole variable domain DVKVTQSSRYLVKRTGEKVFLECVQDMDHENMFWYRQDPGLGLRLIYFSYDVKMKEKGDIPEGYSVSREKKERFSLILESASTNQTSMYLCASSLLADRAQETQYFGPGTRLLVL.

This clonotype was seen many times. The CDR3 nucleotides read TGTGCCAGCAGTTTGCCGAATGAAAAACTGTTTTTT. Translation: CASSLPNEKLFF. The chain has TRBV28 and TRBJ1-4, with D hard to call. Trimming stripped 3 bases from V and 5 bases from J, with 4 bases between. The germline CDR1 and CDR2 sequences are MDHEN and SYDVKM. The CDR3 runs 12 residues.